This record concerns one T cell receptor (beta chain) sequence. Its target is not known. This sample is part of a study of response to subunit inactivated influenza vaccine. Study conclusions and caveats: A suggestion made by the authors is that each seasonal influenza vaccination recruits few new T cells.

TCRdb re-called the RT-PCR reads with MiXCR, one entry per CDR3 protein. This repertoire shows under 500,000 distinct CDR3 sequences, approximately 9.9% found once; its top ten account for approximately 12%. Germline V gene lookup returns CDR1 MDHEN and CDR2 SYDVKM. CDR3 size: 13 residues. With 6 bases clipped from V and 6 bases from J, the junction kept 4 bases outside the gene matches. The chain links TRBV28 to TRBJ2-3; 9 bases match TRBD2. Here the sequenced sample was PBMCs from blood, taken roughly 6 weeks after vaccination. This clonotype was sampled from a man over 45 who received an inactivated influenza vaccine. The CDR3 region has the DNA TGTGCCAGCAGCCGCGGGAGGGAGGATACGCAGTATTTT. Its protein is CASSRGREDTQYF.